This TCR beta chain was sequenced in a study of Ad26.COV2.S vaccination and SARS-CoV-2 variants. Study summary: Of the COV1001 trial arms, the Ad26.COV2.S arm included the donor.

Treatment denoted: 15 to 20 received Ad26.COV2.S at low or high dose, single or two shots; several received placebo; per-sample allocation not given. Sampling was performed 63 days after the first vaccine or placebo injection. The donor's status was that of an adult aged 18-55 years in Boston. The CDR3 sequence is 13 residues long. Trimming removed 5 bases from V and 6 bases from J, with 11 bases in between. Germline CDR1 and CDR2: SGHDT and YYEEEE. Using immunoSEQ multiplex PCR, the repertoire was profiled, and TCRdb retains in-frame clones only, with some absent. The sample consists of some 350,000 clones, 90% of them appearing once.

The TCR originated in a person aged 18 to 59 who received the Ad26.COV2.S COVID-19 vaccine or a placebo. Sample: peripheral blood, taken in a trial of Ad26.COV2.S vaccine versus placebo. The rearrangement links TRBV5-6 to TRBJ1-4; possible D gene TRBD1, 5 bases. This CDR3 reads CASSLGAYEKLFF. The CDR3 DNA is TGTGCCAGCAGTCTCGGGGCATATGAAAAACTGTTTTTT.